One sample yielded the 4 T cell receptor beta chains listed below, sequenced in a study of shared clonotypes between healthy human individuals. TCRdb keeps only in-frame clones here, not all; method: immunoSEQ multiplex PCR. The table shows hundreds of thousands of clones, with approximately 79% occurring only once. The material sequenced was memory CD4+ T cells sorted from blood. Subset noted: CD45RA-negative fraction. The receptors come from a woman in her 30s in good health.

The rearrangement joins TRBV11-2 to TRBJ1-3, with no clear D. CDR1 and CDR2 (germline): SGHAT, FQNNGV. The ends were cut back, 0 bases at V and 3 bases at J, with 9 bases in the middle. This CDR3 has 15 residues. Here the CDR3 DNA reads TGTGCCAGCAGCTTAGACCCGGGTATTGGAAACACCATATATTTT. Translating it yields CASSLDPGIGNTIYF.

V is TRBV7-7 and J is TRBJ2-5, with TRBD2 identical over 7 bases. Germline CDR1 is SSHAT and CDR2 is FNYEAQ (reference sequence). V was clipped by 4 bases and J by 5 bases; unmatched bases: 7. This CDR3 region has 14 residues. The CDR3 here is CASSSGGGWETQYF. In DNA, the CDR3 is TGTGCCAGCAGCTCTGGGGGGGGTTGGGAGACCCAGTACTTC.

V gene TRBV11-2 combines with J gene TRBJ1-4; tentative D call: TRBD1 (5 bases). CDR1 and CDR2 (germline): SGHAT, FQNNGV. There are 15 residues in the CDR3. Trimming shortened V by 3 bases and J by 8 bases, and 16 bases separated the two germline ends. The CDR3 nucleotides read TGTGCCAGCAGCTTCGTAGGGGTTAAGGGAGAAAAACTGTTTTTT. This gives the protein CASSFVGVKGEKLFF. The full variable domain, its missing parts supplied by reference TRBV11-2 and TRBJ1-4, is EAGVAQSPRYKIIEKRQSVAFWCNPISGHATLYWYQQILGQGPKLLIQFQNNGVVDDSQLPKDRFSAERLKGVDSTLKIQPAKLEDSAVYLCASSFVGVKGEKLFFGSGTQLSVL.

V and J are TRBV18 and TRBJ2-7; a possible D gene is TRBD1 (7 bases). CDR1 and CDR2 from the germline V gene are KGHSH and LQKENI. The V and J ends lost 1 base and 0 bases respectively, with 16 bases between them. The length of the CDR3 is 17 residues. The CDR3 sequence: CASSPRSGGSSSYEQYF. The CDR3 DNA sequence: TGTGCCAGCTCACCACGGTCAGGGGGGTCTAGCTCCTACGAGCAGTACTTC.